A single sample is the source of the 24 T cell receptor beta chains below, sequenced in a study of cytomegalovirus exposure and HLA in healthy donors. Primers for the PCR totalled 60 Vbeta and 13 Jbeta. Data came from immunoSEQ multiplex PCR; TCRdb stores just in-frame clones and leaves some out. The table lists about 89,000 clones, around 85% of them singletons, with less than 8% in the top ten. What was sequenced was PBMCs. These receptors all come from a man in his forties or fifties in good health and CMV-seropositive.

This chain joins TRBV6-5 and TRBJ1-5; 9 bases are a match to TRBD1. V lost 4 bases to trimming and J lost 6 bases; unmatched junction nucleotides: 7. This CDR3 has 15 residues. Germline loops: CDR1 MNHEY, CDR2 SVGAGI. Here the CDR3 DNA reads TGTGCCAGCAGTTCAGACAGGGGGAAATTTCAGCCCCAGCATTTT. Its translation is CASSSDRGKFQPQHF.

The rearrangement joins TRBV20-1 to TRBJ1-1; the D gene is possibly TRBD1 (5 bases). This CDR3 region has 10 residues. The germline V gene encodes CDR1 DFQATT and CDR2 SNEGSKA (reference sequence). V was trimmed by 6 bases and J by 11 bases, leaving 13 bases between them. CDR3 in DNA: TGCAGTGCCGTTCAGGGTGGTGCTTTCTTT. Translating it yields CSAVQGGAFF.

V usage is TRBV28 and J usage is TRBJ1-2, with D perhaps TRBD1 (6 bases). The CDR3 contains 14 residues. Trimming cost V 2 bases and J 6 bases, with 13 bases left between them. Germline lookup yields CDR1 MDHEN and CDR2 SYDVKM. CDR3 nucleotides: TGTGCCAGCAGTTTACCCCGAACAGGGAATGGCTACACCTTC. Translation: CASSLPRTGNGYTF.

The rearrangement links TRBV18 to TRBJ1-5, with 7 positions matching TRBD1. CDR3 length equals 15 residues. V was clipped by 6 bases and J by 0 bases; unmatched bases: 5. The germline CDR1 and CDR2 sequences are KGHSH and LQKENI. The CDR3 region has the DNA TGTGCCAGCTCCCTACAGGGGAATAGCAATCAGCCCCAGCATTTT. It encodes CASSLQGNSNQPQHF.

The chain is built from TRBV29-1 and TRBJ2-1; 11 nucleotides line up with TRBD2. Germline V gene data show CDR1 as SQVTM and CDR2 as ANQGSEA. The CDR3 is 15 residues long. Trimming at V came to 6 bases and at J to 6 bases, leaving 10 bases not matched to a gene. CDR3 in amino acids: CSVPLGLAVSNEQFF. CDR3 coding DNA: TGCAGCGTACCCCTGGGACTAGCGGTTAGCAATGAGCAGTTCTTC.

V gene TRBV9 combines with J gene TRBJ2-7; tentative D call: TRBD2 (6 bases). The CDR3 runs 12 residues. Germline lookup yields CDR1 SGDLS and CDR2 YYNGEE. The germline V and J ends were trimmed by 5 bases and 7 bases, with 13 bases remaining between them. The CDR3 sequence is CASRSGGREQYF. CDR3 coding DNA: TGTGCCAGCAGGAGTGGGGGGAGGGAGCAGTACTTC. The whole variable domain, remainder taken from reference TRBV9 and TRBJ2-7, is DSGVTQTPKHLITATGQRVTLRCSPRSGDLSVYWYQQSLDQGLQFLIQYYNGEERAKGNILERFSAQQFPDLHSELNLSSLELGDSALYFCASRSGGREQYFGPGTRLTVT.

The V gene is TRBV21-1, the J gene TRBJ2-7; the table's D gene call, TRBD2, was not cross checked with the DNA. TRBV21-1 is deemed a pseudogene. The CDR3 sequence is 17 residues long. DNA of the CDR3: TGTGCCAGCAGCAAAGTCCCTAGCGGAGAGAGCTCCTACGAGCAGTACTTC. This translates into CASSKVPSGESSYEQYF.

The rearrangement links TRBV10-2 to TRBJ2-7, with 9 bases aligning to TRBD2. CDR1 and CDR2 from the germline V gene are WSHSY and SAAADI. The CDR3 sequence is 13 residues long. J was trimmed by 4 bases and V by 3 bases; bases with no gene match: 1. In nucleotides, the CDR3 is TGCGCCAGCAGTGAAACTAGCGGGTACGAGCAGTACTTC. Protein sequence: CASSETSGYEQYF.

The chain is built from TRBV2 and TRBJ1-2, with a weak D call TRBD1 (5 bases). V was pared by 4 bases and J by 5 bases, with 14 bases between. This CDR3 region has 14 residues. Germline-derived CDR1 and CDR2 are SNHLY and FYNNEI. The CDR3 loop reads CASSGVDRNYGYTF. In DNA form, the CDR3 reads TGTGCCAGCAGTGGCGTCGACAGAAATTATGGCTACACCTTC. The full variable domain, completed using reference TRBV2 and TRBJ1-2, is EPEVTQTPSHQVTQMGQEVILRCVPISNHLYFYWYRQILGQKVEFLVSFYNNEISEKSEIFDDQFSVERPDGSNFTLKIRSTKLEDSAMYFCASSGVDRNYGYTFGSGTRLTVV.

The rearrangement links TRBV28 to TRBJ2-7; 10 bases are shared with TRBD1. The V gene end was trimmed by 7 bases and the J gene end by 5 bases; junction bases not matched to a gene: 11. This CDR3 comprises 15 residues. Germline loops: CDR1 MDHEN, CDR2 SYDVKM. CDR3 sequence reads: CASNSLRDRGHEQYF. The CDR3 DNA reads as TGTGCCAGCAATTCGCTCCGGGACAGGGGCCACGAGCAGTACTTC.

V and J are TRBV6-4 and TRBJ2-2, with 7 positions matching TRBD1. V lost 5 bases and J lost 2; bases outside the gene matches: 8. CDR1 and CDR2 (germline): MRHNA, SNTAGT. CDR3 length: 16 amino acids. The DNA for the CDR3 is TGTGCCAGCAGTAGCACAGGGGCCGCAAACACCGGGGAGCTGTTTTTT. Its translation is CASSSTGAANTGELFF.

The chain recombines TRBV6-5 with TRBJ1-5; D call uncertain. Germline lookup yields CDR1 MNHEY and CDR2 SVGAGI. V lost 5 bases, J lost 9 bases, and 11 bases lay in between. This CDR3 is built from 12 residues. CDR3 coding DNA: TGTGCCAGCAGTGAAGGAGTAAGGCCCCAGCATTTT. Its protein product is CASSEGVRPQHF.

This rearrangement joins TRBV19 to TRBJ2-7; 9 nucleotides agree with TRBD1. Losses at the gene ends were 5 bases for V and 2 bases for J; bases not matched to a gene: 10. The germline V gene encodes CDR1 LNHDA and CDR2 SQIVND (reference sequence). The CDR3 is made up of 16 amino acids. The CDR3 DNA follows: TGTGCCAGTAGTTCCCAACGGGACAGGGCCACCTACGAGCAGTACTTC. This translates into CASSSQRDRATYEQYF.

This chain uses TRBV29-1 with TRBJ2-1; TRBD1 aligns across 7 bases. In germline, CDR1 is SQVTM, CDR2 ANQGSEA. After removal of 5 bases from V and 2 bases from J, the junction contained 9 bases not matched to a gene. The CDR3 sequence is 15 residues long. The CDR3 coding sequence is TGCAGCGTTCAAGGGGAGACAGGGCCCTACAATGAGCAGTTCTTC. Translation: CSVQGETGPYNEQFF.

This chain joins TRBV27 and TRBJ1-6, with 10 bases aligning to TRBD1. The J segment lost 7 bases and the V segment lost 6 bases, leaving 9 bases of the junction unmatched. The germline V gene has CDR1 MNHEY and CDR2 SMNVEV (reference sequence). The CDR3 consists of 16 residues. CDR3 DNA sequence: TGTGCCAGCAGCCCCTCGACAGGGGGCGGGAATTCACCCCTCCACTTT. The encoded protein is CASSPSTGGGNSPLHF.

V and J are TRBV28 and TRBJ2-1; 9 positions match TRBD1. Per germline, CDR1 MDHEN and CDR2 SYDVKM. The CDR3 spans 16 residues. V gave up 6 bases and J gave up 7 bases; unmatched junction bases: 13. CDR3 DNA sequence: TGTGCCAGCAGCTCAACCGGGACAGGGAATTATAATGAGCAGTTCTTC. Amino acid sequence: CASSSTGTGNYNEQFF.

The V and J genes are TRBV7-9 and TRBJ2-1; 10 bases fit TRBD2. From germline, CDR1 is SEHNR and CDR2 FQNEAQ (reference sequence). V shed 0 bases and J 8 bases; nucleotides not matched to a gene: 1. The CDR3 covers 14 residues. Here the CDR3 DNA reads TGTGCCAGCAGCTTAGCCGGGACTAGCGATGAGCAGTTCTTC. Encoded protein: CASSLAGTSDEQFF. The full variable domain, with the rest looked up from reference TRBV7-9 and TRBJ2-1, is DTGVSQNPRHKITKRGQNVTFRCDPISEHNRLYWYRQTLGQGPEFLTYFQNEAQLEKSRLLSDRFSAERPKGSFSTLEIQRTEQGDSAMYLCASSLAGTSDEQFFGPGTRLTVL.

This clone came up once. The V and J genes are TRBV28 and TRBJ1-3; D is undetermined. Trimming removed 3 bases at V and 10 bases at J, with 10 bases between. CDR3 size: 12 residues. The germline V gene has CDR1 MDHEN and CDR2 SYDVKM. CDR3 sequence: CASSLRPGTIYF. The DNA for the CDR3 is TGTGCCAGCAGTTTGCGCCCGGGGACCATATATTTT.

This clone appeared a single time. The chain has TRBV19 and TRBJ1-5, with 10 bases fitting TRBD1. V gave up 4 bases and J gave up 1 base; unmatched junction bases: 1. CDR3 length equals 15 residues. From germline, CDR1 is LNHDA and CDR2 SQIVND (reference sequence). CDR3 bases: TGTGCCAGTAGTAAGGACAGGGGGAGCAATCAGCCCCAGCATTTT. It codes for CASSKDRGSNQPQHF.

The CDR3 reads CATSRGTEEAFF. For the CDR3, the DNA is TGTGCCACCTCTCGCGGGACAGAAGAAGCTTTCTTT. The V gene is TRBV19, the J gene TRBJ1-1, with TRBD1 identical over 7 bases. V was clipped by 10 bases and J by 8 bases; unmatched bases: 10. Germline V CDR1 and CDR2: LNHDA, SQIVND (reference sequence). This CDR3 has 12 residues.

The V gene is TRBV27, the J gene TRBJ2-1, with 9 bases identical to TRBD2. The germline CDR1 and CDR2 sequences are MNHEY and SMNVEV (reference sequence). The V segment lost 5 bases and the J segment 10 bases; nucleotides outside the gene matches: 9. The CDR3 extends over 14 amino acids. CDR3 coding DNA: TGTGCCAGCAGTAGGCGGGGGGGCCGAATAGAGCAGTTCTTC. This translates into CASSRRGGRIEQFF.

The gene calls are TRBV7-9 and TRBJ2-6; 10 nucleotides match TRBD1. This CDR3 spans 17 amino acids. Germline values: CDR1 SEHNR, CDR2 FQNEAQ (reference sequence). The junction had 7 bases not matched to a gene; V was cut back by 7 bases and J by 1 base. The CDR3 protein is CASNPGQGISGANVLTF. The CDR3 coding sequence is TGTGCCAGCAACCCGGGACAGGGGATATCTGGGGCCAACGTCCTGACTTTC.

The J gene is TRBJ1-2, the V gene TRBV9; 8 bases are shared with TRBD1. The CDR3 length is 15 residues. The germline CDR1 and CDR2 sequences are SGDLS and YYNGEE. V shed 0 bases, J shed 5 bases, and the junction held 6 bases outside the gene matches. The CDR3 DNA is TGTGCCAGCAGCGTAGGACAGGGGCCCATATATGGCTACACCTTC. Translated: CASSVGQGPIYGYTF.

The V call is TRBV9, the J call TRBJ2-3; 13 nucleotides align to TRBD2. V shed 4 bases and J 1 base; nucleotides not matched to a gene: 12. The germline CDR1 and CDR2 sequences are SGDLS and YYNGEE. The CDR3 length is 19 residues. The CDR3 nucleotides read TGTGCCAGCAGCATGGGACTAGCGGGATCCGGCGAGCGCACAGATACGCAGTATTTT. Translating gives CASSMGLAGSGERTDTQYF. Full variable domain (outside the CDR3, taken from reference TRBV9 and TRBJ2-3): DSGVTQTPKHLITATGQRVTLRCSPRSGDLSVYWYQQSLDQGLQFLIQYYNGEERAKGNILERFSAQQFPDLHSELNLSSLELGDSALYFCASSMGLAGSGERTDTQYFGPGTRLTVL.